This note documents a single TCR beta chain sequence. There are a few counts of this clonotype. Its antigen target is currently unknown. The record has no base qualities; no much larger clone is one base away. TCRdb records Illumina NovaSeq 6000 as the sequencer. TCR cDNA was synthesized by 5'RACE template switching, which introduced a universal primer site and unique molecular identifiers. Priming of cDNA synthesis was performed from both the TCR alpha and TCR beta constant segments. Two PCR steps were used to amplify libraries, with sample barcodes and sequencing adapters being added in the second step. Sequencing of libraries was done on Illumina HiSeq 2500 (2x100 bp) or NovaSeq (2x150 bp). The paper's data handling went like this. Reads were demultiplexed and collapsed into UMI consensus sequences with MIGEC, and V(D)J alignment was performed with MiXCR. Clonotypes responding to the vaccine were identified with edgeR on replicate PBMC samples, with the criteria of FDR below 0.01 and a log2 fold change above 5 up to day 15. CD4 or CD8 identity was assigned to each bulk clonotype according to whether the clonotype was present at higher abundance in the sequenced CD4 repertoire or the sequenced CD8 repertoire. TCRdb's own reprocessing of the public reads used fastp at Q25 and MiXCR and kept productive beta chains. Duplicate CDR3 protein sequences are folded into a single record with the most common DNA and genes. TCRdb's processing, not the authors' own work, is the source of the V and J calls. The sample contains 300,000 to 400,000 distinct CDR3 sequences, 3.5% to 4.5% of them found a single time. Together, the top ten hold 20% to 30% of the sample.

CDR1 and CDR2, per the germline V gene, are MGHDK and SYGVNS. V is trimmed back by 3 bases and J by 7 bases, and the junction contains 12 bases that no gene match accounts for. The CDR3, cysteine through phenylalanine, is 16 amino acids long. The entry retains the CDR3 DNA only, 48 bases that are in frame from base 1. This specimen's treatment or condition label, interpreted: live attenuated yellow fever vaccine strain. At every blood-draw timepoint, two biological replicates of bulk PBMCs were collected. PBMCs were isolated from peripheral blood using a standard Ficoll-Paque protocol. TriZol was used to extract RNA from bulk PBMCs, CD4 and CD8 fractions, and dextramer-positive and dextramer-negative fractions. This entry belongs to a study of T cells after yellow fever vaccination (dated by TCRdb to about 2019). About the investigation overall: Libraries from fractions with low cell numbers were prepared with the SMART-Seq v4 Ultra Low Input RNA kit. To follow T-cell clones before and after both primary and booster YFV17D yellow fever vaccination, bulk TCR alpha and beta repertoires underwent longitudinal sequencing. The cohort comprised two healthy male donors, one aged 18 to 30 and one aged 30 to 40 years. Blood was collected at multiple timepoints before and after primary and secondary immunization, and bulk PBMC replicates and cell subsets were isolated.

What the research found in general, with its limitations: Because only two donors were included in the study, the extent to which the findings can be generalized is limited. Computational filtering was required because FACS-sorted repertoires could contain abundant contaminating clonotypes from the bulk population. Most clones expanded after primary vaccination were re-detected after the booster (around 96% of CD4 and approximately 89% of CD8), suggesting broad memory maintenance. Compared with the primary T-cell response, the secondary T-cell response was weaker but faster, peaking on day 5 rather than day 15. A small share of clonotypes occurred in both CD4 and CD8 compartments, likely arising from convergent recombination.

The V and J segments used are TRBV25-1 and TRBJ2-1; 7 nucleotides in the junction match TRBD1. The source material was PBMCs, sampled 5 days after the yellow fever booster vaccination. This receptor was taken from a man younger than 30 who received the YFV17D yellow fever vaccine. The CDR3 protein: CASSDPRQGEGNEQFF. The sequenced DNA is TGTGCCAGCAGTGATCCTAGACAGGGCGAGGGGAATGAGCAGTTCTTC.